Shown below are 23 T cell receptor beta chains from a single sample sequenced in a study of shared T cell receptors in the human thymus. Assay used: immunoSEQ multiplex PCR; TCRdb lists only in-frame clones, some missing. Of 550,000 to 800,000 clones in the sample, approximately 83% are singletons; the top ten hold around 0.0099%. This same sample was also taken into another study, of human thymus T cells.

Sequencing input: thymocytes. These receptors were collected from a girl less than two years old with a congenital heart defect.

This chain joins TRBV5-8 and TRBJ1-2; 7 bases agree with TRBD1. Germline values: CDR1 SGHTS, CDR2 YDEGEE. The junction had 9 bases not matched to a gene; V was cut back by 1 base and J by 6 bases. The CDR3 sequence is 15 residues long. CDR3 coding DNA: TGTGCCAGCAGCTTGCGCCACAGGGGAAGAAATGGCTACACCTTC. It is translated as CASSLRHRGRNGYTF. The full variable domain, its missing parts supplied by reference TRBV5-8 and TRBJ1-2, is EAGVTQSPTHLIKTRGQQATLRCSPISGHTSVYWYQQALGLGLQFLLWYDEGEERNRGNFPPRFSGRQFPNYSSELNVNALELEDSALYLCASSLRHRGRNGYTFGSGTRLTVV.

The chain has TRBV5-1 and TRBJ1-6; a weak D match, TRBD1 (5 bases). The CDR3 contains 19 residues. In germline, CDR1 is SGHRS, CDR2 YFSETQ. Trimming took 3 bases from V and 4 from J, leaving 23 bases between them. CDR3 sequence (DNA): TGCGCCAGCAGCTCACTCCCTCCAGGGTCGACCCCGTATAATTCACCCCTCCACTTT. This codes for CASSSLPPGSTPYNSPLHF.

This rearrangement joins TRBV4-1 to TRBJ2-3, with 10 bases lining up with TRBD2. Trimming cost V 0 bases and J 2 bases; bases outside gene matches: 8. Germline-derived CDR1 and CDR2 are MGHRA and YSYEKL. CDR3 length equals 18 residues. CDR3 sequence reads: CASSQDRLAGDHTDTQYF. Here the CDR3 DNA reads TGCGCCAGCAGCCAAGACCGCCTAGCGGGGGACCACACAGATACGCAGTATTTT.

The chain is built from TRBV4-1 and TRBJ1-4; the D is unclear. Germline-derived CDR1 and CDR2 are MGHRA and YSYEKL. V lost 4 bases and J 3 bases, leaving 12 bases between the germline ends. This CDR3 is built from 15 residues. The CDR3 coding sequence is TGCGCCAGCAGCCCGTTCCGGGGTCCTAATGAAAAACTGTTTTTT. Translation gives CASSPFRGPNEKLFF.

The chain recombines TRBV4-1 with TRBJ2-2, with TRBD1 matching 9 bases. V lost 2 bases and J lost 7; bases outside the gene matches: 17. The CDR3 length is 19 residues. Germline V gives CDR1 MGHRA, CDR2 YSYEKL. The CDR3 DNA follows: TGCGCCAGCAGCCAATATTTTCGTCAACCGGGACAGGGTAGCGGGGAGCTGTTTTTT. Residues: CASSQYFRQPGQGSGELFF.

V is TRBV12-5 and J is TRBJ2-3; TRBD1 aligns across 8 bases. V gave up 10 bases and J gave up 4 bases; unmatched junction bases: 13. Germline V gene sequence: CDR1 LGHNT, CDR2 FRNRAP. The CDR3 has 15 residues. The CDR3 DNA is TGTGCTAAGGCGGACAGGGTCGGTGTGGCAGATACGCAGTATTTT. Protein: CAKADRVGVADTQYF.

This chain links TRBV6-1 with TRBJ1-1; D gene uncertain. The CDR3 length is 12 residues. From germline, CDR1 is MNHNS and CDR2 SASEGT. V lost 2 bases and J 10 bases, leaving 11 bases between the germline ends. CDR3 in DNA: TGTGCCAGCAGTGAAACGGGGTTTTCAGCTTTCTTT. The encoded protein is CASSETGFSAFF.

This sequence joins TRBV11-2 and TRBJ2-7; 8 bases line up with TRBD2. Germline assignment: CDR1 SGHAT and CDR2 FQNNGV. V lost 0 bases, J lost 0 bases, and 4 bases stayed unmatched. CDR3 size: 16 residues. CDR3 bases: TGTGCCAGCAGCTTAGATTTGCGGGGGGTCTCCTACGAGCAGTACTTC. Amino acids: CASSLDLRGVSYEQYF.

The gene calls are TRBV12-5 and TRBJ2-3; TRBD2 matches 7 bases. The CDR3 is 15 residues long. Germline CDR1 and CDR2: LGHNT and FRNRAP. Trimming took 2 bases from V and 2 from J; bases not matched to a gene: 4. CDR3 loop: CASGLPLAATDTQYF. CDR3 DNA: TGTGCTAGTGGTTTGCCCCTAGCGGCCACAGATACGCAGTATTTT.

In DNA, the CDR3 is TGTGCCAGCAGTGAAGAGGGGTCCCAAGAGACCCAGTACTTC. Translation: CASSEEGSQETQYF. The J gene is TRBJ2-5, the V gene TRBV2; possible D gene TRBD1, 5 bases. CDR1 and CDR2 from the germline V gene are SNHLY and FYNNEI. The V and J ends lost 1 base and 1 base respectively, with 7 bases between them. The CDR3 covers 14 residues.

The chain has TRBV12-5 and TRBJ1-3; weak D call: TRBD1 (6 bases). Trimming removed 0 bases from V and 5 bases from J, with 26 bases in between. Germline V CDR1 and CDR2: LGHNT, FRNRAP. This CDR3 spans 20 amino acids. The CDR3 DNA sequence: TGTGCTAGTGGTTTGGTCGTGACAGGACCATCCTGGCAAAAGAGAAACACCATATATTTT. This encodes CASGLVVTGPSWQKRNTIYF.

This chain connects TRBV5-6 to TRBJ2-2; perhaps TRBD1 as D (6 bases). The germline CDR1 and CDR2 sequences are SGHDT and YYEEEE. The length of the CDR3 is 16 residues. V dropped 0 bases and J dropped 4 bases, with 13 bases sitting between them. The CDR3 DNA is TGTGCCAGCAGCTTGGGTCCTACAGGGTTCACCGGGGAGCTGTTTTTT. It codes for CASSLGPTGFTGELFF.

The gene calls are TRBV7-2 and TRBJ1-1, with D uncertain. The CDR3 has 18 amino acids. Trimming pared 1 base from V and 1 base from J, leaving 19 bases between. Per germline, CDR1 SGHTA and CDR2 FQGNSA. The CDR3 spells CASSLGSGKARPNTEAFF. CDR3 bases: TGTGCCAGCAGCTTAGGTTCGGGGAAAGCTCGGCCGAACACTGAAGCTTTCTTT.

This chain joins TRBV10-1 and TRBJ2-3, with D unresolved. The CDR3 is 15 amino acids. V lost 0 bases, J lost 6 bases, and 13 bases lay in between. Germline V lookup: CDR1 WNHNN, CDR2 SYGVQD (reference sequence). The CDR3 protein is CASSESYSWVDTQYF. The CDR3 region has the DNA TGCGCCAGCAGTGAGTCGTACAGCTGGGTGGATACGCAGTATTTT.

V and J are TRBV5-1 and TRBJ2-2; a weak D match, TRBD2 (7 bases). The CDR3 is 16 residues long. Trimming cost V 7 bases and J 2 bases, with 18 bases left between them. CDR1 is SGHRS and CDR2 is YFSETQ in the germline V gene. CDR3 sequence reads: CASRQLGGPNTGELFF. The CDR3 nucleotides are TGCGCCAGCCGCCAGCTCGGGGGGCCTAACACCGGGGAGCTGTTTTTT. The whole variable domain, filled in from reference TRBV5-1 and TRBJ2-2, reads KAGVTQTPRYLIKTRGQQVTLSCSPISGHRSVSWYQQTPGQGLQFLFEYFSETQRNKGNFPGRFSGRQFSNSRSEMNVSTLELGDSALYLCASRQLGGPNTGELFFGEGSRLTVL.

The CDR3 DNA reads as TGTGCCAGCAGCACCCAGAGGATGAACTATGGCTACACCTTC. It codes for CASSTQRMNYGYTF. The chain recombines TRBV6-6 with TRBJ1-2; D not resolved. Germline values: CDR1 MNHNY, CDR2 SVGAGI (reference sequence). Trimming took off 6 bases at V and 2 bases at J, with 13 bases between the two ends. CDR3 length equals 14 residues.

The V and J genes are TRBV28 and TRBJ2-5, with 7 bases lining up with TRBD1. Germline V gene lookup returns CDR1 MDHEN and CDR2 SYDVKM. The CDR3 is made up of 15 amino acids. With 5 bases clipped from V and 4 bases from J, the junction kept 10 bases outside the gene matches. CDR3 sequence: CASSRRGRVGETQYF. DNA of the CDR3: TGTGCCAGCAGTAGAAGGGGGCGCGTGGGAGAGACCCAGTACTTC. Combining the CDR3 with reference TRBV28 and TRBJ2-5 gives the whole variable domain DVKVTQSSRYLVKRTGEKVFLECVQDMDHENMFWYRQDPGLGLRLIYFSYDVKMKEKGDIPEGYSVSREKKERFSLILESASTNQTSMYLCASSRRGRVGETQYFGPGTRLLVL.

The chain uses TRBV19 and TRBJ2-5; TRBD2 is a possible D gene (6 bases). The germline V gene has CDR1 LNHDA and CDR2 SQIVND (reference sequence). The CDR3 is 13 residues long. The ends were cut back, 2 bases at V and 5 bases at J, with 9 bases in the middle. CDR3 sequence: CASSIPGGETQYF. CDR3 DNA: TGTGCCAGTAGTATACCAGGAGGGGAGACCCAGTACTTC.

This clone was detected once. J is TRBJ1-1 and V is TRBV27, with 9 bases lining up with TRBD1. The junction had 9 bases not matched to a gene; V was cut back by 8 bases and J by 2 bases. The length of the CDR3 is 15 residues. From germline, CDR1 is MNHEY and CDR2 SMNVEV (reference sequence). The DNA of the CDR3 is TGTGCCAGCCTATCCCGGGACAGGGATAACACTGAAGCTTTCTTT. This sequence encodes CASLSRDRDNTEAFF.

This clone was recorded a few times. The rearrangement links TRBV9 to TRBJ2-2; 10 bases are a match to TRBD1. The V gene's germline CDR1 is SGDLS and CDR2 YYNGEE. The CDR3 is made up of 15 amino acids. V lost 3 bases and J lost 3; bases outside the gene matches: 2. The CDR3 sequence is CASSGGQGYTGELFF. The CDR3 DNA reads as TGTGCCAGCAGCGGGGGACAGGGGTACACCGGGGAGCTGTTTTTT.

The V call is TRBV6-1, the J call TRBJ2-7; no firm D call. Germline V CDR1 and CDR2: MNHNS, SASEGT. The CDR3 consists of 14 residues. V lost 6 bases to trimming and J lost 3 bases, with 15 bases between them. The CDR3 loop reads CASSLSIRGYEQYF. The CDR3 nucleotides are TGTGCCAGCAGCCTCTCGATCAGAGGCTACGAGCAGTACTTC.

The chain has TRBV9 and TRBJ1-6, with 7 nucleotides matching TRBD1. The CDR3 totals 15 residues. Germline V CDR1 and CDR2: SGDLS, YYNGEE. V was pared by 0 bases and J by 14 bases, with 11 bases of the junction left unmatched. The CDR3 is CASSVVKGGVSALHF. The CDR3 nucleotides read TGTGCCAGCAGCGTAGTGAAAGGGGGCGTTTCGGCCCTCCACTTT.

This chain links TRBV4-1 with TRBJ2-5, with D possibly being TRBD2 (7 bases). The CDR3 has 16 residues. The germline V gene has CDR1 MGHRA and CDR2 YSYEKL. The V gene lost 4 bases and the J gene lost 3 bases, with 18 bases spanning the gap. Here the CDR3 reads CASSLDWGGREETQYF. The CDR3 coding sequence is TGCGCCAGCAGCCTCGATTGGGGGGGCAGGGAAGAGACCCAGTACTTC.